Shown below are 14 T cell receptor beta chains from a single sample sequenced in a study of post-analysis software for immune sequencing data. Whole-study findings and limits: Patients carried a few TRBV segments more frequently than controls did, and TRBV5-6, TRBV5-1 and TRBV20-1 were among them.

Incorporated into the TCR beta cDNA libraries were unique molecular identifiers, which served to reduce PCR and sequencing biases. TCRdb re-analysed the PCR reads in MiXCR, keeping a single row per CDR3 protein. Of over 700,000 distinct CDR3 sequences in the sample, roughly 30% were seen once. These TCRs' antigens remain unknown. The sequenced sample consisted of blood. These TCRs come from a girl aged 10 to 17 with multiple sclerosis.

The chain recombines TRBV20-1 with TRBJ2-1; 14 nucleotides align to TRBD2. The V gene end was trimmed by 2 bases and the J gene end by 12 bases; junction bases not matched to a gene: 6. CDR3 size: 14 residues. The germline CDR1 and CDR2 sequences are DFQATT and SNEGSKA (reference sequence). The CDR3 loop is CSARPLTSGRAQFF. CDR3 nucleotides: TGCAGTGCTAGACCTTTGACTAGCGGGAGGGCGCAGTTCTTC.

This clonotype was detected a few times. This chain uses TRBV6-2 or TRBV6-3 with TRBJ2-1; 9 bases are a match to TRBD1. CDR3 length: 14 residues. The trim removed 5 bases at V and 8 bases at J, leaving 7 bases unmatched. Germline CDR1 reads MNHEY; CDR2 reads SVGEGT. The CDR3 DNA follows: TGTGCCAGCAGTGTCAGAACAGGGGGCGATGAGCAGTTCTTC. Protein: CASSVRTGGDEQFF.

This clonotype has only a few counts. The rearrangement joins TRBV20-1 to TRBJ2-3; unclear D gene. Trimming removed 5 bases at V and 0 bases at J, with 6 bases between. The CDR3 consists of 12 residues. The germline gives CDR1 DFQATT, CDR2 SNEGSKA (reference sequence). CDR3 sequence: CSAQKSTDTQYF. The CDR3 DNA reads TGCAGTGCTCAGAAAAGCACAGATACGCAGTATTTT.

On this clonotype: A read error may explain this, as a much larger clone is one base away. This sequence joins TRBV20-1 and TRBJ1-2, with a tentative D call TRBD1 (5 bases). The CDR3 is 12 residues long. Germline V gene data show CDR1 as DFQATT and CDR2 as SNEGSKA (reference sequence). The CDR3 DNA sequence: TGCAGCGCCGCGGGGACTAACTATGGCGACACCTTC. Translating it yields CSAAGTNYGDTF.

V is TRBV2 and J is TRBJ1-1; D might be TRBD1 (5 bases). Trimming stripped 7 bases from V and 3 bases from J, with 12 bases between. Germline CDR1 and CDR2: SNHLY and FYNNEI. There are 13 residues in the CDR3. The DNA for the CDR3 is TGTGCCAGCAAGGTCATGGGGGACACTGAAGCTTTCTTT. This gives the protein CASKVMGDTEAFF.

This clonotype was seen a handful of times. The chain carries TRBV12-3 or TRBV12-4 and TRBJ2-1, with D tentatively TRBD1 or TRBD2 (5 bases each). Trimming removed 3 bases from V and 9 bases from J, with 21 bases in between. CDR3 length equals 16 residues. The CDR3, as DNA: TGTGCCAGCAGTTTTACCGGGACCCGACCGGCCCCTGAGCAGTTCTTC. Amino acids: CASSFTGTRPAPEQFF.

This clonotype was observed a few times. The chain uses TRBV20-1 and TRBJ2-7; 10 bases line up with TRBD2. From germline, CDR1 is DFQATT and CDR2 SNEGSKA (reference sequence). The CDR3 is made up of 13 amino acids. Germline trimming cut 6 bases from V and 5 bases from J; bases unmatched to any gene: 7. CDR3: CSANPSGRHEQYF. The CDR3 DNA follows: TGCAGTGCAAACCCTAGCGGGAGACACGAGCAGTACTTC.

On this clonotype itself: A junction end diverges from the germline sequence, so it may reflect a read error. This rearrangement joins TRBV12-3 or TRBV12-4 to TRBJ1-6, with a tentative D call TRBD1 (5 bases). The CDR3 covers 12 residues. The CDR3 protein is CASSPALGPPHF. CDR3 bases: TGTGCCAGCAGTCCCGCCCTGGGGCCCCCCCACTTT.

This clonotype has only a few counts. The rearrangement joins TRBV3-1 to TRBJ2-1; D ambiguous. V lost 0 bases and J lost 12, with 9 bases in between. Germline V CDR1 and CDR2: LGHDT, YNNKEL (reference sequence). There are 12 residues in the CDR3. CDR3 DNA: TGTGCCAGCAGCCAAGAAAGGGTAGGGCAGTTCTTC. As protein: CASSQERVGQFF.

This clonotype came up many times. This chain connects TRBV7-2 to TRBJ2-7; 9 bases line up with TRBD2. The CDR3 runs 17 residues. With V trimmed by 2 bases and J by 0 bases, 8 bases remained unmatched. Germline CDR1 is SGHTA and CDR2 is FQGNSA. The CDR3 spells CASSLLAGKLSSYEQYF. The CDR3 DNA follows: TGTGCCAGCAGCTTACTAGCGGGAAAACTTAGCTCCTACGAGCAGTACTTC. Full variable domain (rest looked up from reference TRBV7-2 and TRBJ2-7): GAGVSQSPSNKVTEKGKDVELRCDPISGHTALYWYRQSLGQGLEFLIYFQGNSAPDKSGLPSDRFSAERTGGSVSTLTIQRTQQEDSAVYLCASSLLAGKLSSYEQYFGPGTRLTVT.

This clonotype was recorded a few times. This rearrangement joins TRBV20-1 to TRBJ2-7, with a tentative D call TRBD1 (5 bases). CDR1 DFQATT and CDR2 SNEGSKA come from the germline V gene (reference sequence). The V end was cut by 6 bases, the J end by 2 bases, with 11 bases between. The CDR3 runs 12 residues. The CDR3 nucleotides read TGCAGTGCCCAGGGCAGTCCCTACGAGCAGTACTTC. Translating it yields CSAQGSPYEQYF.

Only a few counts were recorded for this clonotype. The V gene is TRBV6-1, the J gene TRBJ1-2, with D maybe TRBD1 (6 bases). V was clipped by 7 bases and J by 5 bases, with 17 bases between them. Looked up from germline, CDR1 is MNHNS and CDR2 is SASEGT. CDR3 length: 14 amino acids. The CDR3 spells CASTQIQGSYGYTF. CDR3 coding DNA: TGTGCCAGCACCCAAATACAGGGATCGTATGGCTACACCTTC.

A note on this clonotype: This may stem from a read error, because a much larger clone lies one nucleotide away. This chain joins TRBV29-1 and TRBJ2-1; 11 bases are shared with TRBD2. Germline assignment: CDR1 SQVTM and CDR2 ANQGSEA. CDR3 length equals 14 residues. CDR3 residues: CSVTASGGPNERFF. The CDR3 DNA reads TGCAGCGTTACTGCTAGCGGGGGGCCGAATGAGCGGTTCTTC.

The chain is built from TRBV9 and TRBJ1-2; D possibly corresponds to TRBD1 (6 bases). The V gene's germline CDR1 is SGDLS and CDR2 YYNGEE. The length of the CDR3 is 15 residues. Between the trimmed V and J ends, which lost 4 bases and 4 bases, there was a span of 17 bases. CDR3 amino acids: CASSPRGTQIYGYTF. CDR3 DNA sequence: TGTGCCAGCAGCCCTAGGGGGACCCAAATCTATGGCTACACCTTC.